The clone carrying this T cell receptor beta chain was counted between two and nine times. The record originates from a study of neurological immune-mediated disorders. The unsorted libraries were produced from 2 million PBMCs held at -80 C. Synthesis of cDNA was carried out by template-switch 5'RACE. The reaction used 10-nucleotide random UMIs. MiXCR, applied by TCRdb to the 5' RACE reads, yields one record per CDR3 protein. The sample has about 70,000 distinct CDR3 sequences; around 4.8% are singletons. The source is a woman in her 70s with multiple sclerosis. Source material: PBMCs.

In DNA, the CDR3 is TGCAGTGCTAATCACGGGACAGGGAATGAAAAACTGTTTTTT. Translation: CSANHGTGNEKLFF. The chain couples TRBV20-1 to TRBJ1-4; 9 bases agree with TRBD1. Germline-derived CDR1 and CDR2 are DFQATT and SNEGSKA (reference sequence). This CDR3 contains 14 residues. J gave up 5 bases and V 4 bases, and 5 bases lay outside the gene matches.